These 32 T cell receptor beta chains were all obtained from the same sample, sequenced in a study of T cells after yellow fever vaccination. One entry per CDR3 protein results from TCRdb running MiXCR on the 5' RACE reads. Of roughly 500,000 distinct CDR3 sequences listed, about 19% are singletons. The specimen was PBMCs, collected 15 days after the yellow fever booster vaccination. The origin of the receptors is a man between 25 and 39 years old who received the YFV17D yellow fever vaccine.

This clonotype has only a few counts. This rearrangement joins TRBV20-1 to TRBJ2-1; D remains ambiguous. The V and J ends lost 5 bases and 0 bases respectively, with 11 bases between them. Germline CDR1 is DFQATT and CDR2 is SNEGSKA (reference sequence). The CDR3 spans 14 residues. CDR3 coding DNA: TGCAGTGCTCTCGATATTAGCTCCTACAATGAGCAGTTCTTC. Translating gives CSALDISSYNEQFF.

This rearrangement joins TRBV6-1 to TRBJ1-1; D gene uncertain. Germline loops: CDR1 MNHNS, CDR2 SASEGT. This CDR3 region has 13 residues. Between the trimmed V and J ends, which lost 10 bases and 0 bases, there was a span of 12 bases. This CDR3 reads CAISTSMNTEAFF. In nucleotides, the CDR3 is TGTGCCATCTCGACAAGTATGAACACTGAAGCTTTCTTT.

For the CDR3, the DNA is TGTGCCAGCGCAGTATGGCGGGAGGGTGAGCAGTTCTTC. This encodes CASAVWREGEQFF. V and J are TRBV11-3 and TRBJ2-1; 9 nucleotides align to TRBD2. Germline V gene lookup returns CDR1 SGHNT and CDR2 YENEEA. The CDR3 extends over 13 amino acids. J gave up 9 bases and V 8 bases, and 8 bases lay outside the gene matches.

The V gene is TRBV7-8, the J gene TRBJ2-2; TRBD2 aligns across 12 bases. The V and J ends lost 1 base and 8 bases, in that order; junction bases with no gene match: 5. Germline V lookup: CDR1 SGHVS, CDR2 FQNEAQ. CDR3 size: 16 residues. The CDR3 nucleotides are TGTGCCAGCAGCTTAGAGCGACTAGCGGGAGCTGGGGAGCTGTTTTTT. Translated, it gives CASSLERLAGAGELFF.

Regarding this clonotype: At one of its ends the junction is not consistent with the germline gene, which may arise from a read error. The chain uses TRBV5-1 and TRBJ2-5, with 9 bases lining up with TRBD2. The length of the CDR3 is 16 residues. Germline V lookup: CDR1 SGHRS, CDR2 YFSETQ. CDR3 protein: CASSWGAGGIQETQHF. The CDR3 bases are TGCGCCAGCAGCTGGGGAGCGGGAGGAATCCAAGAGACCCAGCACTTC.

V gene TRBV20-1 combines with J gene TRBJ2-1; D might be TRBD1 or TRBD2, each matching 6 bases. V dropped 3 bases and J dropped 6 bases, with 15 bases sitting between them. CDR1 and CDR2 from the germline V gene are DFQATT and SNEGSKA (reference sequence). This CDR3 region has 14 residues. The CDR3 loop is CSASRLGGGNEQFF. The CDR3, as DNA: TGCAGTGCTAGCCGGCTAGGAGGGGGCAATGAGCAGTTCTTC.

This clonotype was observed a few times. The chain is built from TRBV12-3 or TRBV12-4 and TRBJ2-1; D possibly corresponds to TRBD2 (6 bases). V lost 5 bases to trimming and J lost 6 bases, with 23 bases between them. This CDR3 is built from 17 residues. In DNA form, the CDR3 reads TGTGCCAGCAGTGGCGGGACTGCAGGACGGGGAGGCAATGAGCAGTTCTTC. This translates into CASSGGTAGRGGNEQFF.

CDR3 sequence (DNA): TGTGCCAGCAGCTTAGAGGGCGATTGGGAGACCCAGTACTTC. Translation gives CASSLEGDWETQYF. J is TRBJ2-5 and V is TRBV7-8, with D uncertain. Trimming cost V 1 base and J 5 bases, with 11 bases left between them. This CDR3 contains 14 residues. Germline CDR1 SGHVS, CDR2 FQNEAQ. Full variable domain (missing parts from reference TRBV7-8 and TRBJ2-5): GAGVSQSPRYKVAKRGQDVALRCDPISGHVSLFWYQQALGQGPEFLTYFQNEAQLDKSGLPSDRFFAERPEGSVSTLKIQRTQQEDSAVYLCASSLEGDWETQYFGPGTRLLVL.

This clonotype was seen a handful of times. In nucleotides, the CDR3 is TGCAGCGTGACCTTAGCGGGAGAAGATACGCAGTATTTT. This codes for CSVTLAGEDTQYF. The V gene is TRBV29-1, the J gene TRBJ2-3; 9 bases are shared with TRBD2. The CDR3 is 13 amino acids. With 6 bases clipped from V and 5 bases from J, the junction kept 6 bases outside the gene matches. Germline V lookup: CDR1 SQVTM, CDR2 ANQGSEA.

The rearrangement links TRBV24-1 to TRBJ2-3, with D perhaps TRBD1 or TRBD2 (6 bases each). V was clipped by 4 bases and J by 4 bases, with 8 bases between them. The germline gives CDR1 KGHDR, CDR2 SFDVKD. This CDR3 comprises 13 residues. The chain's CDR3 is CATSDGGPDTQYF. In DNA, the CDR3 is TGTGCCACCAGTGACGGGGGCCCAGATACGCAGTATTTT.

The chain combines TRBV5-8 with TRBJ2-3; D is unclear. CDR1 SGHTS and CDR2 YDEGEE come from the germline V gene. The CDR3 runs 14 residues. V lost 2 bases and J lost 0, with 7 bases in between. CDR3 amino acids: CASSFSQSTDTQYF. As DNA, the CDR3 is TGTGCCAGCAGCTTTTCACAGAGCACAGATACGCAGTATTTT.

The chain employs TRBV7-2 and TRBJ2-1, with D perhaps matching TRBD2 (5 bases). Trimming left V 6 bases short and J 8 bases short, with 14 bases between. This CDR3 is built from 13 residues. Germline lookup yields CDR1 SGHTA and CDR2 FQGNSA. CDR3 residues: CASSSRGDYEQFF. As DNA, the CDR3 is TGTGCCAGCAGTTCTCGGGGAGATTATGAGCAGTTCTTC.

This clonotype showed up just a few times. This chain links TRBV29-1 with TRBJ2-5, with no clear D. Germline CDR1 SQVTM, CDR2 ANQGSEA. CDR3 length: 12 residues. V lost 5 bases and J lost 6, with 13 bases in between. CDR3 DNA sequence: TGCAGCGTTCACGGCAGTAGCAAGACCCAGTACTTC. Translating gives CSVHGSSKTQYF.

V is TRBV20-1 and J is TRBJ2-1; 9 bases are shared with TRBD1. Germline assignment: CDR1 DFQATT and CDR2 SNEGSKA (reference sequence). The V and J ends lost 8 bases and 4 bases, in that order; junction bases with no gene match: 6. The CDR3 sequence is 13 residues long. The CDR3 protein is CSTKGTGYNEQFF. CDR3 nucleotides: TGCAGTACTAAAGGGACAGGGTACAATGAGCAGTTCTTC.

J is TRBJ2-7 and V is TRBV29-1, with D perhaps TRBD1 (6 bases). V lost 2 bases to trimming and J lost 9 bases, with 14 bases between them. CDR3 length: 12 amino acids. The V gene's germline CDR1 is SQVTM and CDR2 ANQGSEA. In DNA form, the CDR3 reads TGCAGCGTTGAAATGAGGCAGGGGAGGCAGTACTTC. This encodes CSVEMRQGRQYF.

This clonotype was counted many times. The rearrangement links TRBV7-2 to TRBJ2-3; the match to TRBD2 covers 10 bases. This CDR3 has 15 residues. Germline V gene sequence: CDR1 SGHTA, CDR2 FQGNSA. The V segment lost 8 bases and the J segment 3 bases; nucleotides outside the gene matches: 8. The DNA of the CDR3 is TGTGCCAGCGCCCCAGCGGGAGGGCCAACAGATACGCAGTATTTT. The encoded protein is CASAPAGGPTDTQYF.

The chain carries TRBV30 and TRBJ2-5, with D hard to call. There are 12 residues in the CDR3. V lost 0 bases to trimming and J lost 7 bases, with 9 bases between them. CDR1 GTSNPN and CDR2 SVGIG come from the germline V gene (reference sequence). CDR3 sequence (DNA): TGTGCCTGGAGTGTTACCGAGACGACCCAGTACTTC. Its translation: CAWSVTETTQYF. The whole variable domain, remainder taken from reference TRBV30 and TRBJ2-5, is SQTIHQWPATLVQPVGSPLSLECTVEGTSNPNLYWYRQAAGRGLQLLFYSVGIGQISSEVPQNLSASRPQDRQFILSSKKLLLSDSGFYLCAWSVTETTQYFGPGTRLLVL.

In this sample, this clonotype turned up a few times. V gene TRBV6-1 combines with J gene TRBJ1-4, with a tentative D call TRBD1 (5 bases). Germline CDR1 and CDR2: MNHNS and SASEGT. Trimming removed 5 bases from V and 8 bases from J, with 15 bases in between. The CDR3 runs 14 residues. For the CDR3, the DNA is TGTGCCAGCAGTCGACTGGGGACGGCCGAAAAACTGTTTTTT. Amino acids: CASSRLGTAEKLFF.

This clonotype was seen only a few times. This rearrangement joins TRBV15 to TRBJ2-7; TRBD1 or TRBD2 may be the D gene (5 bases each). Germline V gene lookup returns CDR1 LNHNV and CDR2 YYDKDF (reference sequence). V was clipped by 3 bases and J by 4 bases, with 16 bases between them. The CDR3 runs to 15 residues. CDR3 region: CATSRGDGGGYEQYF. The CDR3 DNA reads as TGTGCCACCAGCAGGGGCGACGGTGGGGGATACGAGCAGTACTTC.

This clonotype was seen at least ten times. CDR3 residues: CSALGADGELFF. CDR3 DNA sequence: TGCAGCGCTCTCGGGGCGGACGGGGAGCTGTTTTTT. V and J are TRBV29-1 and TRBJ2-2; perhaps D is TRBD1 or TRBD2 (5 bases each). Trimming shortened V by 7 bases and J by 7 bases, and 13 bases separated the two germline ends. Germline loops: CDR1 SQVTM, CDR2 ANQGSEA. The CDR3 contains 12 residues.

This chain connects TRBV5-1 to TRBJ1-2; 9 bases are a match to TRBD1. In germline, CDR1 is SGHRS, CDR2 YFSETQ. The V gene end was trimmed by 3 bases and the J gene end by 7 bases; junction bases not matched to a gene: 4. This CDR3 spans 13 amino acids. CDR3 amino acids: CASSSGQGFGYTF. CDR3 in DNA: TGCGCCAGCAGCTCGGGACAGGGCTTTGGCTACACCTTC.

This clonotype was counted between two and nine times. Written as DNA, the CDR3 is TGCAGTGCCGAGGGATGGGACAGGGGCGAGCAGTACTTC. The encoded protein is CSAEGWDRGEQYF. The chain combines TRBV20-1 with TRBJ2-7, with TRBD1 identical over 10 bases. CDR3 length: 13 amino acids. Germline CDR1 is DFQATT and CDR2 is SNEGSKA (reference sequence). V shed 6 bases, J shed 6 bases, and the junction held 8 bases outside the gene matches.

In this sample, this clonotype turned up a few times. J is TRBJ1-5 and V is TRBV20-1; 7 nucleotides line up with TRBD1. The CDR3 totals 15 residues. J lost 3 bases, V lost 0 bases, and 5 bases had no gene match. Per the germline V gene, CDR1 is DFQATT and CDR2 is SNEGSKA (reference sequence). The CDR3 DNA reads TGCAGTGCTAGAGAGGGGGGACAGCTCAATCAGCCCCAGCATTTT. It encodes CSAREGGQLNQPQHF.

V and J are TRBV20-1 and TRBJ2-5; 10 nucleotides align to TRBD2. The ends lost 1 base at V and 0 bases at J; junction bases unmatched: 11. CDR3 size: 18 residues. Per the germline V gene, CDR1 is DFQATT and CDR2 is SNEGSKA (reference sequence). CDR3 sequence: CSARGWLGTSVYQETQYF. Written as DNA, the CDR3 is TGCAGTGCTAGAGGGTGGTTGGGGACTAGCGTTTACCAAGAGACCCAGTACTTC.

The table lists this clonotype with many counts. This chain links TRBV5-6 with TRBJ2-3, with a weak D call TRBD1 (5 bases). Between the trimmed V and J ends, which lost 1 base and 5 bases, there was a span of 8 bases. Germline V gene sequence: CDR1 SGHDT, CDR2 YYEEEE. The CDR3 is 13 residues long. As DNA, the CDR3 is TGTGCCAGCAGCTTGAAGGGGTTAGATACGCAGTATTTT. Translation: CASSLKGLDTQYF.

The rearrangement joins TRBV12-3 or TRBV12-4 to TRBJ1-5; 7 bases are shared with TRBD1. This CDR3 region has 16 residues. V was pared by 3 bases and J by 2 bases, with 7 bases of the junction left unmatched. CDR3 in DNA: TGTGCCAGCAGTTTCGAAGGGGGCAGTGGCAATCAGCCCCAGCATTTT. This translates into CASSFEGGSGNQPQHF.

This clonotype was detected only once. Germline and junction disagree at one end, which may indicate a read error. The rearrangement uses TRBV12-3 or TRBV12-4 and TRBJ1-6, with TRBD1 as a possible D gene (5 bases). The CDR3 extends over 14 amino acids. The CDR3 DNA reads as TGTGCCAGCAGATTAGGGGAGGTCCATTCACCCCTCCACTTT. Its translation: CASRLGEVHSPLHF.

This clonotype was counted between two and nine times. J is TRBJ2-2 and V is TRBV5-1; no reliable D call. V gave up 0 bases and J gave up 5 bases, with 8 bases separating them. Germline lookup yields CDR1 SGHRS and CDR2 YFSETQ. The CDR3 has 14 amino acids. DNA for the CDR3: TGCGCCAGCAGCTTGGAGATGGTTACCGGGGAGCTGTTTTTT. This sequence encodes CASSLEMVTGELFF. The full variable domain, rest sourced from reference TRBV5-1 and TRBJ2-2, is KAGVTQTPRYLIKTRGQQVTLSCSPISGHRSVSWYQQTPGQGLQFLFEYFSETQRNKGNFPGRFSGRQFSNSRSEMNVSTLELGDSALYLCASSLEMVTGELFFGEGSRLTVL.

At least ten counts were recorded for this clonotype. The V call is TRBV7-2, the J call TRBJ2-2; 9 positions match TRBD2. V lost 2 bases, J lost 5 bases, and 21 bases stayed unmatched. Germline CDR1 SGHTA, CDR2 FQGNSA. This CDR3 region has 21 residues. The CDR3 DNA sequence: TGTGCCAGCAGCTTACAGTCCGGGCTAGCGGGACGACGTCTTCGGACCGGGGAGCTGTTTTTT. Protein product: CASSLQSGLAGRRLRTGELFF.

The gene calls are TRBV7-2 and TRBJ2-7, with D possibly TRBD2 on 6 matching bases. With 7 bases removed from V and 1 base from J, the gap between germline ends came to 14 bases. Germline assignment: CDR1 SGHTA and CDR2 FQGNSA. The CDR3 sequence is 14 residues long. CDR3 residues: CASTPLAGSYEQYF. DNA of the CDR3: TGTGCCAGCACCCCCTTGGCGGGATCCTACGAGCAGTACTTC.

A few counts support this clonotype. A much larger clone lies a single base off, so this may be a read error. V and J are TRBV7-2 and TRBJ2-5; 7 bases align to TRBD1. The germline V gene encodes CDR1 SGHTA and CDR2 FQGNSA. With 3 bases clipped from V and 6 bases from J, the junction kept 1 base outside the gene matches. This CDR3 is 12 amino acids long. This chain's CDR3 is CASSFRGKTQYF. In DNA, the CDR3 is TGTGCCAGCAGCTTCAGGGGGAAGACCCAGTACTTC.

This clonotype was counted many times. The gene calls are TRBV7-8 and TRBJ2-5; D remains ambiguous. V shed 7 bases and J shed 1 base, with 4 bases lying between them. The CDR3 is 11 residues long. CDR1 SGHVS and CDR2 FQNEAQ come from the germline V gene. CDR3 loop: CASNIQETQYF. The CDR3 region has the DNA TGTGCCAGCAACATCCAAGAGACCCAGTACTTC.